Sequencing of this TCR beta chain was carried out in a study of T cell repertoires in cytomegalovirus infection. Overall study: Public TCR beta signatures were indicative of both CMV infection and a matching HLA type. Study-wide results and caveats: HLA-C-restricted CMV-specific TCR beta clonotypes prevailed in the ex vivo response. Individuals carrying CMV plus the relevant HLA were identified by cumulative frequency of public TCR beta families.

One entry per CDR3 protein, called by TCRdb with MiXCR from the reads. The profile shows hundreds of thousands of distinct CDR3 sequences, roughly 43% of them singletons. Regarding this clonotype: What it recognizes is unknown.

This CDR3 is 10 amino acids long. CDR1 and CDR2 (germline): SEHNR, FQNEAQ (reference sequence). V dropped 6 bases and J dropped 8 bases, with 7 bases sitting between them. The source material was cultured PBMCs, sampled from culture after CMV antigen stimulation. V and J are TRBV7-9 and TRBJ1-2; D remains ambiguous. The source of this sequence is a human donor in good health (CMV status not recorded). Some clones in this sample may be carry-over from other donors' samples. Here the CDR3 reads CASRSDGYTF. DNA of the CDR3: TGTGCCAGCAGATCAGACGGCTACACCTTC.